This record covers a single TCR beta chain. The antigen is undetermined. This record comes from a study of blood T cells in healthy people across ages. General observations from the study: A conclusive naive versus antigen-experienced comparison was prevented by the unsorted PBMCs. Roughly linear declines in TCR beta diversity per million T cells occurred with age. Underestimates were what the diversity estimates from one million T cells were considered to be.

Trimming left V 6 bases short and J 4 bases short, with 19 bases between. This CDR3 is built from 16 residues. In germline, CDR1 is MNHEY, CDR2 SMNVEV (reference sequence). A second roughly 7 to 11 cycle PCR used barcoded and J-beta primers. A single record per CDR3 protein comes from TCRdb applying MiXCR to the 5' RACE reads. The sample records 1.5 million to 2 million distinct CDR3 sequences, about 50% being singletons. The authors isolated at least 7 million PBMCs per sample. The source material was blood. This TCR was recovered from a woman aged 40 to 50 in good health. This chain uses TRBV27 with TRBJ2-1; the D gene could be TRBD1 or TRBD2 (5 bases each). This chain's CDR3 is CASSHFGAREYNEQFF. For the CDR3, the DNA is TGTGCCAGCAGCCATTTCGGGGCTAGGGAGTACAATGAGCAGTTCTTC.